The clone carrying this TCR beta chain was seen more than once but under ten times. Its antigen is undetermined. This entry belongs to a study of T cells after yellow fever vaccination. At the level of the study: The fractions with low cell numbers were processed using SMART-Seq v4 Ultra Low Input.

Production of TCR cDNA was by 5'RACE template switching, which also added a universal primer site and UMIs. TCRdb analysed the 5' RACE reads with MiXCR anew, one entry per CDR3 protein. Of some 400,000 distinct CDR3 sequences in the sample, about 6.2% are singletons; the top ten hold roughly 15%. Germline lookup yields CDR1 KGHDR and CDR2 SFDVKD. V gave up 6 bases and J gave up 3 bases; unmatched junction bases: 4. The CDR3 loop spans 15 amino acids. Notes on the study in general: The secondary response peaked faster, at day 5 versus 15, but was weaker. Some clonotypes were seen in both the CD4 and the CD8 compartments. These made up a small share and likely arose from convergent recombination.

The chain is built from TRBV24-1 and TRBJ2-1; TRBD1 matches 10 bases. Sequencing was performed on PBMCs, taken 5 days after the yellow fever booster vaccination. The receptor was derived from a man younger than 40 who received the YFV17D yellow fever vaccine. The CDR3 nucleotides are TGTGCCACCAGTAAAGGACAGGGGGACTACAATGAGCAGTTCTTC. Protein: CATSKGQGDYNEQFF.